This TCR beta chain emerged from a study of beta chain features in type 1 diabetes. Across the study: Patients shared similar age, gender and cell yields with healthy donors.

Study-level points and caveats: The study notes PCR might favor shorter templates equally in patients and controls. Cells carrying high TCR expression could end up over-represented when cDNA is sequenced.

Per germline, CDR1 ENHRY and CDR2 SYGVKD. The CDR3 sequence is 13 residues long. Trimming pared 4 bases from V and 0 bases from J, leaving 4 bases between. In the case of this clone: Its antigen is undetermined.

cDNA synthesis used the whole RNA isolate, giving expressed TCRB sequences. Libraries were prepared by immunoSEQ multiplex PCR; TCRdb keeps only in-frame clonotypes and omits some of them. Of over 300,000 clones in the sample, 8% are singletons; the top ten hold around 0.45%. Sequences were obtained from central memory CD4+ T cells from blood. V is TRBV10-3 and J is TRBJ1-5; D is undetermined. This clonotype was sampled from a woman under 30 in good health. The DNA for the CDR3 is TGTGCCATCAGTGTACATAGCAATCAGCCCCAGCATTTT. This sequence encodes CAISVHSNQPQHF.